These T cell receptor beta chains were read from a single sample in a study of OX40 agonist ivuxolimab in advanced cancers. Here immunoSEQ multiplex PCR was the method, and the copy in TCRdb shows in-frame clones only, minus some. The sample has about 37,000 clones, approximately 80% seen once; the top ten hold about 40%. The input for sequencing was CD4+ or CD8+ T cells sorted from blood, taken in a trial of the OX40 agonist ivuxolimab. All receptors come from an adult with an advanced solid tumor such as melanoma, head and neck, liver or kidney cancer. Both conserved end residues are part of each CDR3. A D gene is named only where the DNA matches it firmly. Size is omitted from some rows. Given values are once, few, many or a class for expanded clones.

D | J | size | V | CDR3 | DNA
. | TRBJ2-3 | once | TRBV27 | CASSTRRPTSTDTQYF | TGTGCCAGCAGTACCCGGCGTCCAACTAGCACAGATACGCAGTATTTT
TRBD1 | TRBJ2-1 | . | TRBV4-1 | CASSQVRTGTGPNEQFF | TGCGCCAGCAGCCAAGTGCGGACCGGGACAGGGCCGAATGAGCAGTTCTTC
. | TRBJ1-2 | . | TRBV5-1 | CASSLGEVDYGYTF | TGCGCCAGCAGCTTGGGGGAGGTCGACTATGGCTACACCTTC
. | TRBJ1-1 | . | TRBV7-3 | CASSLSMNTEAFF | TGTGCCAGCAGCTTAAGTATGAACACTGAAGCTTTCTTT
. | TRBJ1-1 | . | TRBV28 | CAFSAGSVGEAFF | TGTGCCTTCTCGGCGGGCAGCGTTGGGGAAGCTTTCTTT
. | TRBJ2-1 | . | TRBV18 | CASSPPAGRDEQFF | TGTGCCAGCTCACCACCGGCAGGGCGGGATGAGCAGTTCTTC
TRBD1 | TRBJ2-1 | . | TRBV30 | CACGQGGNEQFF | TGTGCCTGTGGACAGGGGGGTAATGAGCAGTTCTTC
. | TRBJ2-3 | . | TRBV2 | CATDSRTGEDTQYF | TGTGCCACCGACTCCCGGACCGGCGAAGATACGCAGTATTTT
TRBD2 | TRBJ2-7 | . | TRBV7-9 | CASSLGTSGPLEYF | TGTGCCAGCAGCTTAGGGACTAGCGGGCCTTTAGAGTACTTC
TRBD1 | TRBJ2-1 | . | TRBV5-5 | CASSLLLIAGTVNEQFF | TGTGCCAGCAGCTTGTTACTAATAGCCGGGACAGTCAATGAGCAGTTCTTC
TRBD1 | TRBJ2-7 | . | TRBV10-3 | CAIRDTGASYEQYF | TGTGCCATCAGGGACACAGGGGCGTCCTACGAGCAGTACTTC
. | TRBJ2-7 | . | TRBV6-1 | CASSAQARDEQYF | TGTGCCAGCAGTGCCCAAGCGCGCGACGAGCAGTACTTC
. | TRBJ2-5 | . | TRBV21-1 | CASPVFRQGEETQYF | TGTGCCAGCCCCGTTTTCCGACAGGGAGAAGAGACCCAGTACTTC
TRBD1 | TRBJ1-2 | . | TRBV6-1 | CATTRDRAYGYTF | TGTGCCACCACCCGGGACAGGGCCTATGGCTACACCTTC
TRBD2 | TRBJ2-7 | . | TRBV6-5 | CASTRGGGYEQYF | TGTGCCAGCACTCGGGGGGGAGGCTACGAGCAGTACTTC
. | TRBJ1-4 | . | TRBV18 | CASSPGAATNEKLFF | TGTGCCAGCTCCCCGGGGGCGGCAACTAATGAAAAACTGTTTTTT
. | TRBJ2-3 | few | TRBV7-8 | CASTSKRLVASDTQYF | TGTGCCAGCACCTCAAAGCGGCTAGTTGCCTCAGATACGCAGTATTTT
. | TRBJ2-2 | . | TRBV28 | CASSSHGRNGELFF | TGTGCCAGCAGTTCTCATGGACGGAACGGGGAGCTGTTTTTT
. | TRBJ1-4 | . | TRBV11-2 | CASSLGLNEKLFF | TGTGCCAGCAGCTTAGGGTTAAATGAAAAACTGTTTTTT
. | TRBJ2-7 | . | TRBV29-1 | CSVESGTEQYF | TGCAGCGTTGAATCCGGGACGGAGCAGTACTTC
TRBD2 | TRBJ2-1 | . | TRBV6-6 | CASSYGAGGDNEQFF | TGTGCCAGCAGTTACGGGGCGGGGGGTGACAATGAGCAGTTCTTC
TRBD1 | TRBJ1-6 | . | TRBV28 | CASSLGQGVSYNSPLHF | TGTGCCAGCAGTTTAGGACAGGGGGTTTCCTATAATTCACCCCTCCACTTT
. | TRBJ2-1 | . | TRBV6-5 | CASSYQDHPPGVQFF | TGTGCCAGCAGTTACCAAGATCATCCCCCGGGGGTACAGTTCTTC
TRBD1 | TRBJ1-5 | . | TRBV6-5 | CASRQGANQPQHF | TGTGCCAGCAGACAGGGGGCGAATCAGCCCCAGCATTTT
. | TRBJ1-5 | . | TRBV7-9 | CASSSSGVQGNQPQHF | TGTGCCAGCAGTTCCTCCGGAGTTCAGGGCAATCAGCCCCAGCATTTT
. | TRBJ1-6 | few | TRBV6-5 | CASSYEQRSYNSPLHF | TGTGCCAGCAGTTACGAACAGCGATCCTATAATTCACCCCTCCACTTT
. | TRBJ2-7 | . | TRBV6-1 | CASNERGRATYEQYF | TGTGCCAGCAACGAAAGAGGCAGGGCCACCTACGAGCAGTACTTC
TRBD1 | TRBJ1-5 | . | TRBV28 | CASSLQGASGNQPQHF | TGTGCCAGCAGTCTCCAGGGGGCGAGCGGCAATCAGCCCCAGCATTTT
. | TRBJ2-5 | . | TRBV11-3 | CASSLGRTPGQETQYF | TGTGCCAGCAGCTTAGGAAGAACTCCCGGCCAAGAGACCCAGTACTTC
. | TRBJ2-1 | . | TRBV7-2 | CASSWRGDEQFF | TGTGCCAGCAGCTGGCGGGGCGATGAGCAGTTCTTC
. | TRBJ2-2 | . | TRBV19 | CASTLGQGSTGELFF | TGTGCCAGTACCCTAGGCCAGGGGAGCACCGGGGAGCTGTTTTTT
TRBD2 | TRBJ2-1 | . | TRBV6-1 | CASSEVVGGEFF | TGTGCCAGCAGTGAAGTAGTTGGGGGGGAGTTCTTC